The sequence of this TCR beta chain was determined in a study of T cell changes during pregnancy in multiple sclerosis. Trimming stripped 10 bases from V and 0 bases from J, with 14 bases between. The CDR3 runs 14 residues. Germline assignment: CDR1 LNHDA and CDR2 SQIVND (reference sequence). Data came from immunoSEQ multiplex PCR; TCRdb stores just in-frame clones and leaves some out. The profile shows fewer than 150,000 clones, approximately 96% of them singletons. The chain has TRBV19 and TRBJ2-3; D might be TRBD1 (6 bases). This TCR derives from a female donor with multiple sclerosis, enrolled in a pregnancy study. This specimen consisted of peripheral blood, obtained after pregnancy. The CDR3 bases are TGTGCCACCAAAGGACAGCTTAGCACAGATACGCAGTATTTT. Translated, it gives CATKGQLSTDTQYF.